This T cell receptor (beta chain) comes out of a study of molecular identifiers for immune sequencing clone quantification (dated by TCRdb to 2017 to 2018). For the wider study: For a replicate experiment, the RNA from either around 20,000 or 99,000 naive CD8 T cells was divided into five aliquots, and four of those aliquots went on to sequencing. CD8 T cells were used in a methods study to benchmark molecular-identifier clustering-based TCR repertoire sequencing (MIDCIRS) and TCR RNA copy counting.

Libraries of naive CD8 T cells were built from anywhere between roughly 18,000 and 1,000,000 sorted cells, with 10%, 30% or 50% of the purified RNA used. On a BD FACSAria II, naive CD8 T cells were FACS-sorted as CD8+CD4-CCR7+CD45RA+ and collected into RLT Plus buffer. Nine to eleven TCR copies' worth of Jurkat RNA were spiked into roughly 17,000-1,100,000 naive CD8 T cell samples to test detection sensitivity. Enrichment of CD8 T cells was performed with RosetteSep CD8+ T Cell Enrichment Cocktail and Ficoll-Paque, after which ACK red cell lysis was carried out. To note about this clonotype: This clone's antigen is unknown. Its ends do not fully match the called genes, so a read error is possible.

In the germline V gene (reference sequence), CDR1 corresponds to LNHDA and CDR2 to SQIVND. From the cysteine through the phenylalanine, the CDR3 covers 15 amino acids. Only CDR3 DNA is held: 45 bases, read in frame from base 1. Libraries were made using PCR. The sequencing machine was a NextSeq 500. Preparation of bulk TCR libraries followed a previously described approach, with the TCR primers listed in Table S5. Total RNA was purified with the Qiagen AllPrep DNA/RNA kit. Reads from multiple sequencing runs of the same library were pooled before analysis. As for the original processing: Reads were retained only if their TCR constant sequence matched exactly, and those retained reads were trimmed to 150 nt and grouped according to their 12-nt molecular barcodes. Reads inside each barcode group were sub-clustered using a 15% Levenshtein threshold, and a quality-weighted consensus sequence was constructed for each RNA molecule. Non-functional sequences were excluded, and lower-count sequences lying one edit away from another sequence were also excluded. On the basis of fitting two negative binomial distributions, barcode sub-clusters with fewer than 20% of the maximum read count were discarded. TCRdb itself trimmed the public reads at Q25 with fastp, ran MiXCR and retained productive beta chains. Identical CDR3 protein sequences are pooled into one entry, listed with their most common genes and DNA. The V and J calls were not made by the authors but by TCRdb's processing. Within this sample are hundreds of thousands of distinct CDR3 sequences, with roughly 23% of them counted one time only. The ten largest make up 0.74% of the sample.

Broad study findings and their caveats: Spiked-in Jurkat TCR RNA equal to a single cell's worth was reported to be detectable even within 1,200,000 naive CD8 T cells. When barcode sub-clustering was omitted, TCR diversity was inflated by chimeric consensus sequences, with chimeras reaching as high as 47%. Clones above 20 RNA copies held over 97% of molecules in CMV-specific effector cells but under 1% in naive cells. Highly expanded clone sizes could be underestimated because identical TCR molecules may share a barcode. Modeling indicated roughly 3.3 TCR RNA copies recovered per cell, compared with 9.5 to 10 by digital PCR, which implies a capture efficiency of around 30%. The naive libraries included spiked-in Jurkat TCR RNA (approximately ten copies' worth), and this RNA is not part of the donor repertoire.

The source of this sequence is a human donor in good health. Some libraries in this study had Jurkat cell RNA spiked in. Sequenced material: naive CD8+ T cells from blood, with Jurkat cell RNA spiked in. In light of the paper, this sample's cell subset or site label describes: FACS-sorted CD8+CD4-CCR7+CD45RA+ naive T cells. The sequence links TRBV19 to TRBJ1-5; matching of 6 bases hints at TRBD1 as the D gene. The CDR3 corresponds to CASSASQGLNQSQHF. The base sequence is TGTGCCAGTAGTGCTTCACAGGGTCTGAATCAGTCCCAGCATTTT.